This T cell receptor beta chain came from a study of Ad26.COV2.S vaccination and SARS-CoV-2 variants. Study in general: The donor was enrolled in the Ad26.COV2.S arm of the COV1001 trial. Into the muscle, Ad26.COV2.S was dosed once or twice, 56 days apart. Study-wide points: The placebo group had lower spike-specific TCR breadth than the vaccine recipients did.

Generated by immunoSEQ multiplex PCR, the TCRdb table keeps only in-frame clones and is missing some. The sample records 380,000 or so clones, 83% being singletons. Treatment meaning: around 19 received Ad26.COV2.S at low or high dose, single or two shots; about five received placebo; per-sample allocation not given. Samples came from day 63 after the first vaccine or placebo injection. The individual, an adult aged 18-55 years, was a donor in Boston. A word on this clone: Antigen specificity is unknown.

The CDR3 extends over 13 amino acids. Trimming shortened V by 2 bases and J by 4 bases, and 8 bases separated the two germline ends. Germline-derived CDR1 and CDR2 are SGHDN and FVKESK. Material: peripheral blood, obtained in a trial of Ad26.COV2.S vaccine versus placebo. The V gene is TRBV14, the J gene TRBJ1-1; D is undetermined. The sequence came from a person aged 18-65 years who received the Ad26.COV2.S COVID-19 vaccine or a placebo. The DNA for the CDR3 is TGTGCCAGCAGCCAATTCTGGAGCACTGAAGCTTTCTTT. Protein product: CASSQFWSTEAFF.